The 17 T cell receptor beta chains presented below share a single source sample, sequenced in a study of OX40 agonist ivuxolimab in advanced cancers. Sequenced by immunoSEQ multiplex PCR; TCRdb stores in-frame clones only, minus some. The profile covers 80,000 to 100,000 clones, with approximately 90% appearing a single time and 0.82% taken by the ten largest. This sample comprised CD4+ or CD8+ T cells sorted from blood, obtained in a trial of the OX40 agonist ivuxolimab. The receptors stem from an adult with an advanced solid tumor such as melanoma, head and neck, liver or kidney cancer.

This clone showed up just once. This chain links TRBV7-9 with TRBJ1-1, with D hard to call. Germline CDR1 and CDR2: SEHNR and FQNEAQ (reference sequence). The CDR3 covers 12 residues. Trimming removed 6 bases at V and 1 base at J, with 6 bases between. CDR3 sequence (DNA): TGTGCCAGCAGTCGTCAGAACACTGAAGCTTTCTTT. Translation: CASSRQNTEAFF. Using reference TRBV7-9 and TRBJ1-1 for the parts outside the CDR3, the full variable domain is DTGVSQNPRHKITKRGQNVTFRCDPISEHNRLYWYRQTLGQGPEFLTYFQNEAQLEKSRLLSDRFSAERPKGSFSTLEIQRTEQGDSAMYLCASSRQNTEAFFGQGTRLTVV.

The chain couples TRBV2 to TRBJ1-4, with D unresolved. The CDR3 contains 15 residues. Germline lookup yields CDR1 SNHLY and CDR2 FYNNEI. Trimming removed 4 bases at V and 7 bases at J, with 16 bases between. CDR3 DNA sequence: TGTGCCAGCAGTGGAGGGCAACCCGGAGGTGAAAAACTGTTTTTT. Translation gives CASSGGQPGGEKLFF.

The chain uses TRBV5-4 and TRBJ2-7; weak D call: TRBD1 (6 bases). V lost 0 bases to trimming and J lost 6 bases, with 10 bases between them. Germline V gives CDR1 SGHNT, CDR2 YYREEE (reference sequence). There are 13 residues in the CDR3. The CDR3: CASSLDNRAEQYF. Here the CDR3 DNA reads TGTGCCAGCAGCTTGGATAACAGGGCCGAGCAGTACTTC.

The chain uses TRBV19 and TRBJ2-2, with TRBD2 matching over 9 bases. After removal of 7 bases from V and 2 bases from J, the junction contained 5 bases not matched to a gene. The length of the CDR3 is 15 residues. Looked up from germline, CDR1 is LNHDA and CDR2 is SQIVND (reference sequence). For the CDR3, the DNA is TGTGCCAGTAAGGCTAGCGGGGCCAACACCGGGGAGCTGTTTTTT. Translated, it gives CASKASGANTGELFF.

The rearrangement uses TRBV30 and TRBJ1-2; weak D call: TRBD1 (6 bases). Germline loops: CDR1 GTSNPN, CDR2 SVGIG (reference sequence). This CDR3 comprises 15 residues. The germline V and J ends were trimmed by 3 bases and 2 bases, with 16 bases remaining between them. CDR3 DNA sequence: TGTGCCTGGAGAGGGGGGGGCCGCGCAAACTATGGCTACACCTTC. Protein sequence: CAWRGGGRANYGYTF.

This clone occurred a few times. The CDR3 nucleotides are TGTGCCAGCACCTCAGAGGAAAAACTGTTTTTT. Translated, it gives CASTSEEKLFF. The chain employs TRBV2 and TRBJ1-4; no clear D gene. Germline V gene sequence: CDR1 SNHLY, CDR2 FYNNEI. CDR3 length equals 11 residues. V lost 7 bases and J lost 8, with 8 bases in between.

This clone has more than one count but fewer than ten. The chain is built from TRBV5-1 and TRBJ2-3, with D maybe TRBD2 (5 bases). The CDR3 runs 17 residues. Germline lookup yields CDR1 SGHRS and CDR2 YFSETQ. Trimming removed 4 bases from V and 2 bases from J, with 20 bases in between. CDR3 sequence (DNA): TGCGCCAGCAGCAATATGGACTCCTCTTTTACCACAGATACGCAGTATTTT. Translating gives CASSNMDSSFTTDTQYF.

The chain recombines TRBV6-1 with TRBJ1-4; weak D call: TRBD1 (5 bases). The CDR3 consists of 14 residues. V was trimmed by 1 base and J by 6 bases, leaving 9 bases between them. Germline CDR1 is MNHNS and CDR2 is SASEGT. CDR3 nucleotide sequence: TGTGCCAGCAGTGAAGATGGGGCACATGAAAAACTGTTTTTT. Protein: CASSEDGAHEKLFF.

This sequence joins TRBV5-1 and TRBJ1-1, with D perhaps matching TRBD1 (5 bases). CDR1 is SGHRS and CDR2 is YFSETQ in the germline V gene. Trimming left V 4 bases short and J 10 bases short, with 23 bases between. The CDR3 is 15 amino acids. This chain's CDR3 is CASSQIETGPSGAFF. CDR3 nucleotides: TGCGCCAGCAGCCAGATAGAAACAGGTCCATCTGGAGCTTTCTTT.

The V call is TRBV29-1, the J call TRBJ2-7; no reliable D call. The CDR3 runs 12 residues. Trimming took off 5 bases at V and 1 base at J, with 9 bases between the two ends. CDR1 and CDR2 (germline): SQVTM, ANQGSEA. CDR3 in amino acids: CSVRLASYEQYF. The CDR3 DNA is TGCAGCGTTAGACTGGCGTCCTACGAGCAGTACTTC.

The chain joins TRBV25-1 to TRBJ1-2; maybe TRBD1 (5 bases). Germline assignment: CDR1 MGHDK and CDR2 SYGVNS. The CDR3 consists of 14 residues. Trimming removed 3 bases from V and 6 bases from J, with 14 bases in between. CDR3 in amino acids: CASSESQNRNGYTF. The CDR3 bases are TGTGCCAGCAGTGAGTCCCAGAACAGGAATGGCTACACCTTC.

The chain uses TRBV6-1 and TRBJ2-1; D perhaps matches TRBD2 (5 bases). The CDR3 is 14 residues long. The germline V gene has CDR1 MNHNS and CDR2 SASEGT. Trimming removed 6 bases from V and 0 bases from J, with 9 bases in between. CDR3 nucleotide sequence: TGTGCCAGCAGCGGGGAGAGCTCCTACAATGAGCAGTTCTTC. Translation gives CASSGESSYNEQFF.

V and J are TRBV19 and TRBJ2-1, with 8 nucleotides matching TRBD1. V lost 3 bases to trimming and J lost 6 bases; unmatched junction nucleotides: 7. The germline CDR1 and CDR2 sequences are LNHDA and SQIVND (reference sequence). The CDR3 totals 15 residues. The CDR3 region has the DNA TGTGCCAGTAGTATGGGACAGGCGACCCCCAATGAGCAGTTCTTC. It translates to CASSMGQATPNEQFF.

The chain uses TRBV27 and TRBJ2-4; 7 bases are a match to TRBD1. In germline, CDR1 is MNHEY, CDR2 SMNVEV (reference sequence). The CDR3 has 17 residues. After removal of 7 bases from V and 1 base from J, the junction contained 13 bases not matched to a gene. CDR3 sequence (DNA): TGTGCCAGCACCCTGACAGGGTCAAGAGCGGCCAAAAACATTCAGTACTTC. It is translated as CASTLTGSRAAKNIQYF.

This clone has only a few counts. The rearrangement uses TRBV2 and TRBJ2-3; the D call may be TRBD1 or TRBD2 (5 bases each). V was cut by 5 bases and J by 8 bases, with 20 bases left in between. CDR1 is SNHLY, CDR2 FYNNEI, per germline. This CDR3 is built from 15 residues. CDR3 amino acids: CASSPPGTAAATQYF. The CDR3 region has the DNA TGTGCCAGCAGTCCTCCCGGGACGGCCGCGGCTACGCAGTATTTT.

J is TRBJ1-1 and V is TRBV28; D is unresolved. The V gene lost 1 base and the J gene lost 7 bases, with 7 bases spanning the gap. The CDR3 consists of 12 residues. Germline CDR1 is MDHEN and CDR2 is SYDVKM. CDR3: CASSLSGREAFF. CDR3 sequence (DNA): TGTGCCAGCAGTTTATCCGGCCGTGAAGCTTTCTTT.

This clone came up once. This sequence joins TRBV27 and TRBJ2-1; tentative D call: TRBD2 (6 bases). V was clipped by 3 bases and J by 4 bases, with 13 bases between them. The CDR3 has 15 residues. CDR1 is MNHEY and CDR2 is SMNVEV in the germline V gene (reference sequence). CDR3: CASSLGLQSYNEQFF. CDR3 coding DNA: TGTGCCAGCAGTTTGGGACTTCAGAGTTACAATGAGCAGTTCTTC.